This TCR beta chain was sequenced for a study of blood T cell repertoires in COVID-19 (dated by TCRdb to 2020 to 2022). As for the study more broadly: Samples covering the acute and convalescent phases of COVID-19 were provided by collaborators in the United States, Italy and Spain. The prospective study material was composed of cDNA or gDNA derived from T cells, B-cell-depleted T cells, or PBMCs. The dataset comprised deeply sampled blood TCRbeta repertoires from subjects exposed to, actively infected with, or recovered from COVID-19. A freely available public database, intended as a resource for researchers studying the immune response to SARS-CoV-2, is where the repertoires were released. Samples were obtained from the ongoing ImmuneRACE study (first 160 participants) and from 950 to 1,500 subjects provided by 6 global collaborators. Sample metadata almost always included a de-identified subject ID, COVID-19 status, age in years and sex. Where available, HLA class I and class II types were obtained from metadata supplied by the sample provider rather than from assay-based typing. The study at large found these results: Clinical and demographic metadata were provided uncurated, with the amount varying by source and participant.

TCRbeta CDR3 regions were amplified from genomic DNA using the immunoSEQ Assay, a bias-controlled multiplex PCR. The published analysis was carried out like this. Nucleated cell counts per sample were estimated from amplification of reference gene primers within the assay. Sequence reads were collapsed and filtered to measure the absolute abundance of every unique TCRbeta CDR3 rearrangement. For each sample, productive Simpson clonality was calculated as the square root of Simpson's diversity index over productive rearrangements. In TCRdb, the immuneACCESS table is reduced to in-frame sequences with V and J assigned. These tables do not hold every clone; where another copy was compared, an unresolved V gene accounts for under half, and the others remain unexplained. Clone size and the V and J calls come from that table; the DNA yielded D and trimming. The sample data list about 200,000 clones, and more than 65% of these were observed just once. 9.5% to 10% of the sample belongs to the ten largest clones.

Whole blood was collected in K2EDTA tubes by collaborating institutions according to the institutions' own protocols. For TCRbeta analysis, collaborators shipped samples in one of three forms: frozen whole blood, isolated PBMCs, or DNA extracted from either of those sample types. Trimming leaves V shorter by 6 bases and J shorter by 4 bases, with the junction holding 9 bases beyond the gene matches. The germline V gene (reference sequence) yields LNHNV for CDR1 and YYDKDF for CDR2. The CDR3 goes from the cysteine to the phenylalanine over 16 residues. Only CDR3 DNA is held: 48 bases, read in frame from base 1. Concerning this clone itself: It has no known antigen specificity. Base qualities are not recorded, but no much larger clone differs from it by a single base.

This TCR derives from a man aged 45 to 65 with active or convalescent COVID-19. The sequence links TRBV15 to TRBJ2-1; 10 junctional bases match TRBD2. Sequencing was carried out using peripheral blood. The nucleotides read TGTGCCACCAGGGTGGGAGCGGGAGGGTTTTACAATGAGCAGTTCTTC. It encodes CATRVGAGGFYNEQFF.